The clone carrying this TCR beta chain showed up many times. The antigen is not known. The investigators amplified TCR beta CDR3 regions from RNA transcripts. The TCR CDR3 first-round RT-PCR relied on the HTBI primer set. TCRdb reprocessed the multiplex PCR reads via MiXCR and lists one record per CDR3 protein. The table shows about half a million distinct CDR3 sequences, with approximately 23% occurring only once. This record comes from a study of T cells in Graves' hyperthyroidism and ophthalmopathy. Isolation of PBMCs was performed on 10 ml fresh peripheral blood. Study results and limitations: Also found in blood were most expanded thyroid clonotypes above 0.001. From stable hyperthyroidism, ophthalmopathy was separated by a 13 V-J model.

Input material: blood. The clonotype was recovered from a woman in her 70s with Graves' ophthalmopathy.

CDR3 DNA sequence: TGTGCCAGCACCCTCCTCGGGACTAGCGGGGGAGACACAGATACGCAGTATTTT. Encoded protein: CASTLLGTSGGDTDTQYF. The chain joins TRBV27 to TRBJ2-3; 14 nucleotides align to TRBD2. This CDR3 contains 18 residues. The germline V gene has CDR1 MNHEY and CDR2 SMNVEV (reference sequence). J was trimmed by 2 bases and V by 7 bases; bases with no gene match: 11.